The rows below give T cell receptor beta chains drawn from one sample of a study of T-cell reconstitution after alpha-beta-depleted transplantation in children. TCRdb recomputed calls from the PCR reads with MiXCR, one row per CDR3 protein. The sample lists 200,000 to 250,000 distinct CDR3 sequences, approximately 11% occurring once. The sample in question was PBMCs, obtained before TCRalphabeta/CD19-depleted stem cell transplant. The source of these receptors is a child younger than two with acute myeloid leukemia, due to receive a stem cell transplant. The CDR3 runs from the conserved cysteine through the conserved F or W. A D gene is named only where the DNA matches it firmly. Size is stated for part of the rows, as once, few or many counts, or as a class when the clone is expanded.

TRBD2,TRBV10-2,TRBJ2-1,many,TGCGCCAGTTTTAGCGGGAGGGCCGGTGAGCAGTTCTTC,CASFSGRAGEQFF
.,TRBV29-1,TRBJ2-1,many,TGCAGCGTTGAGGAGACAGTTCTGGGGCGCCCACTCAATGAGCAGTTCTTC,CSVEETVLGRPLNEQFF
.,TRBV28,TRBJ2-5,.,TGTGCCAGCAGTTCCCTTAGGGGTGGGGAGACCCAGTACTTC,CASSSLRGGETQYF
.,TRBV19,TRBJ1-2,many,TGTGCCAGTTTCGGGTTCTATGGCTACACCTTC,CASFGFYGYTF
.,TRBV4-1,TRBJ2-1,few,TGCGCCAGCAGCCAACCGGAGGGAGCGATTTACAATGAGCAGTTCTTC,CASSQPEGAIYNEQFF
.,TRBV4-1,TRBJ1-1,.,TGCGCCAGCAACCGACATGGGGGGGGCGAAGCTTTCTTT,CASNRHGGGEAFF
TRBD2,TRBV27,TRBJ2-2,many,TGTGCCAGCAGTTTATATGGTAGCGGGGCTACCGGGGAGCTGTTTTTT,CASSLYGSGATGELFF
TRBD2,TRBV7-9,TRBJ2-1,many,TGTGCCAGCAGGCCGCTGGCGGGAGCCTACAATGAGCAGTTCTTC,CASRPLAGAYNEQFF
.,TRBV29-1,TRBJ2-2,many,TGCAGCGTTGCCCCCGCAGTCGGGGAGCTGTTTTTT,CSVAPAVGELFF
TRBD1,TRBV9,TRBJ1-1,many,TGTGCCAGCAGCGGACAGGGCTGGACTGAAGCTTTCTTT,CASSGQGWTEAFF
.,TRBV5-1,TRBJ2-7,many,TGCGCCAGCAGCTTGGAACGGACTACCTCCTACGAGCAGTACTTC,CASSLERTTSYEQYF
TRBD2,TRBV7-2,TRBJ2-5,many,TGTGCCAGCAACCAGCGGGAGAAGGGGGAGACCCAGTACTTC,CASNQREKGETQYF
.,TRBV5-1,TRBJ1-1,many,TGCGCCAGCAGCATGGACACTGAAGCTTTCTTT,CASSMDTEAFF
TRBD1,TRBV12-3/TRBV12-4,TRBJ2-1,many,TGTGCCAGCCTCTTAGGGACAGGACCCTACAATGAGCAGTTCTTC,CASLLGTGPYNEQFF
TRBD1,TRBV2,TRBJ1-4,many,TGTGCCAGCAGTAACAGGGGGCGCGAAAAACTGTTTTTT,CASSNRGREKLFF
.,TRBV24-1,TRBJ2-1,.,TGTGCCACCAGTGATTCTACAACTATCAATGAGCAGTTCTTC,CATSDSTTINEQFF
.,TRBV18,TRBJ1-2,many,TGTGCCAGCTCACCAGGAAGGGTTAGTGTCTATGGCTACACCTTC,CASSPGRVSVYGYTF
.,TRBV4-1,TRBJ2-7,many,TGCGCCAGCAGCCAAGAGGTTACTGTAACTCCCTACGAGCAGTACTTC,CASSQEVTVTPYEQYF
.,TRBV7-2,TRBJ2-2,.,TGTGCCAGCGTTCTGCGGCGGAACACCGGGGAGCTGTTTTTT,CASVLRRNTGELFF
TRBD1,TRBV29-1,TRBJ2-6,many,TGCAGCGTTGAAGATGATAGGGGGCTAGTTGGGGCCAACGTCCTGACTTTC,CSVEDDRGLVGANVLTF
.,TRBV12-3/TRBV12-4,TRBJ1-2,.,TGTGCCAGCAGTCCCCGGGCGGGGGGTACGGATGGCTACACCTTC,CASSPRAGGTDGYTF
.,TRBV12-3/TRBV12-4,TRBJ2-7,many,TGTGCCAGTATGCTCCGGGGGCTCAACGAGCAGTACTTC,CASMLRGLNEQYF
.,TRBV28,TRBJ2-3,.,TGTGCCAGCAGTTCCCTGACGGGCCCCACAGATACGCAGTATTTT,CASSSLTGPTDTQYF
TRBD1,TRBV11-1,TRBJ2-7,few,TGTGCCAGCAGCAAGGGACAGGGTTACTACGAGCAGTACTTC,CASSKGQGYYEQYF
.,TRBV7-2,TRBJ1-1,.,TGTGCCAGCAGCTCCCCGGGGGACGGCACTGAAGCTTTCTTT,CASSSPGDGTEAFF
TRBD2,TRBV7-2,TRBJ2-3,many,TGTGCCAGCAGCTTCGAGGTAGCGGGAGGCCGGGGGTATTTT,CASSFEVAGGRGYF
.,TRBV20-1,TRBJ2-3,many,TGCAGTGCGCAACTTAGCACAGATACGCAGTATTTT,CSAQLSTDTQYF
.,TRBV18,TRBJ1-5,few,TGTGCCAGCTCACCAGGGGGAAGGGACAATCAGCCCCAGCATTTT,CASSPGGRDNQPQHF
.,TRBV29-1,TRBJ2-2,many,TGCAGCGGTGACGACGCGAACACCGGGGAGCTGTTTTTT,CSGDDANTGELFF
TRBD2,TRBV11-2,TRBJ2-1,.,TGTGCCAGCGGATCTCTAGGGACTAGAGCCTACAATGAGCAGTTCTTC,CASGSLGTRAYNEQFF
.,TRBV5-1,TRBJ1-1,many,TGCGCCAGCAGCTTGGAAGGGGGGGCCACTGAAGCTTTCTTT,CASSLEGGATEAFF
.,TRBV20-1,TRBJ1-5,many,TGCAGTGCTAGAGCGGCAAGGAGGGGTAGCAATCAGCCCCAGCATTTT,CSARAARRGSNQPQHF
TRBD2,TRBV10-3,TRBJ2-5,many,TGTGCCATCAGTGGGGCGGGAGCAAAAGAGACCCAGTACTTC,CAISGAGAKETQYF
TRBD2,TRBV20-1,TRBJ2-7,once,TGCAGTGTTAGGAGACTAGCGTCCTCCTACGAGCAGTACTTC,CSVRRLASSYEQYF
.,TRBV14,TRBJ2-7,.,TGTGCCAGCAGCCCCCGGCCCCACTACGAGCAGTACTTC,CASSPRPHYEQYF
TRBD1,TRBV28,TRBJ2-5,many,TGTGCCAGCAGTAAGGACAGGAGAGAGACCCAGTACTTC,CASSKDRRETQYF